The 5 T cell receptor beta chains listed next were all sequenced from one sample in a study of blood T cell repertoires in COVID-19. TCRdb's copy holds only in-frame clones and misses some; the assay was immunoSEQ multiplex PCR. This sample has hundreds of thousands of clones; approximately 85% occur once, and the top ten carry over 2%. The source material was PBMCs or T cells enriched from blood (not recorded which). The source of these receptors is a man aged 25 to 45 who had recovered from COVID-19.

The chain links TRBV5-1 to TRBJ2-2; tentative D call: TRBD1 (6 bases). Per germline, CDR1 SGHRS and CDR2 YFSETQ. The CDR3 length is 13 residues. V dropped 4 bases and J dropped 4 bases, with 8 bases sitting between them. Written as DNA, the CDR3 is TGCGCCAGCAGCACACAGGGCACCGGGGAGCTGTTTTTT. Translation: CASSTQGTGELFF.

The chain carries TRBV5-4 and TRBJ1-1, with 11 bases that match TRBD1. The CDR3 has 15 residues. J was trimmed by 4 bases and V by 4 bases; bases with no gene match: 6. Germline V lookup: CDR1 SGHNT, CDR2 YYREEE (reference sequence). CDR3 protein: CASSPGTGGLTEAFF. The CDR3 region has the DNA TGTGCCAGCAGCCCGGGGACAGGGGGTCTCACTGAAGCTTTCTTT.

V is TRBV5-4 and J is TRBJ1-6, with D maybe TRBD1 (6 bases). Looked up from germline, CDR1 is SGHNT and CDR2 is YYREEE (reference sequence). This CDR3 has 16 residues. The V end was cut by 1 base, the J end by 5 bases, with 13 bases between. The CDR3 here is CASSLQGRGNNSPLHF. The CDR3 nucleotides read TGTGCCAGCAGCTTGCAGGGGCGAGGGAATAATTCACCCCTCCACTTT. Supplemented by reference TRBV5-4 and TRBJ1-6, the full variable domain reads ETGVTQSPTHLIKTRGQQVTLRCSSQSGHNTVSWYQQALGQGPQFIFQYYREEENGRGNFPPRFSGLQFPNYSSELNVNALELDDSALYLCASSLQGRGNNSPLHFGNGTRLTVT.

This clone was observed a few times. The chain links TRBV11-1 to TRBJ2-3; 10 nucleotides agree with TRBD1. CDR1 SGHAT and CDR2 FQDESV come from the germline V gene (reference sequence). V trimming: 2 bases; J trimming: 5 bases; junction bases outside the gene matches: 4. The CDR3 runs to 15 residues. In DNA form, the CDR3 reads TGTGCCAGCAGCTTAAGCAGGACAGGGGGAGATACGCAGTATTTT. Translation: CASSLSRTGGDTQYF. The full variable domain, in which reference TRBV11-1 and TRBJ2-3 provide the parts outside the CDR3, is EAEVAQSPRYKITEKSQAVAFWCDPISGHATLYWYRQILGQGPELLVQFQDESVVDDSQLPKDRFSAERLKGVDSTLKIQPAELGDSAMYLCASSLSRTGGDTQYFGPGTRLTVL.

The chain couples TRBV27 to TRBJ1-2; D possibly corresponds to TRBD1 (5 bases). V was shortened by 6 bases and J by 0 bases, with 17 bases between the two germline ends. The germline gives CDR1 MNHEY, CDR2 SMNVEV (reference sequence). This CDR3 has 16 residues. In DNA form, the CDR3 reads TGTGCCAGCAGCCGGGGGGGAATGGTCGCTAACTATGGCTACACCTTC. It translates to CASSRGGMVANYGYTF.